What follows is one T cell receptor beta chain and its context. This sample stems from a study of technical replicates of blood from a handful of donors. J lost 6 bases, V lost 3 bases, and 8 bases had no gene match. CDR1 is SGHNT, CDR2 YYREEE, per germline (reference sequence). This CDR3 is built from 14 residues. Method: immunoSEQ multiplex PCR; TCRdb's copy keeps in-frame clones and lacks some. Of approximately 94,000 clones in the sample, 95% to 97% were seen once. The clonotype originates from a human donor in good health. J is TRBJ1-2 and V is TRBV5-4; 7 nucleotides match TRBD1. Sequencing input: T cells isolated from PBMCs. The CDR3 sequence: CASSSGTVADGYTF. The CDR3 DNA reads TGTGCCAGCAGCTCCGGGACAGTAGCCGATGGCTACACCTTC.